These 30 T cell receptor beta chains were all obtained from the same sample, sequenced in a study of control samples from healthy donors and cancer patients. Method: immunoSEQ multiplex PCR; TCRdb's copy keeps in-frame clones and lacks some. This table holds approximately 110,000 clones, roughly 90% found once. Source material: blood. The receptors derive from a woman aged 18-29 years in good health.

This clone was counted once. The V call is TRBV30, the J call TRBJ2-3, with D perhaps TRBD1 or TRBD2 (6 bases each). CDR3 size: 17 residues. Trimming took off 2 bases at V and 2 bases at J, with 20 bases between the two ends. Per germline, CDR1 GTSNPN and CDR2 SVGIG (reference sequence). The CDR3 is CAWSRGAQGLTTDTQYF. DNA for the CDR3: TGTGCCTGGAGTAGGGGGGCTCAGGGACTCACCACAGATACGCAGTATTTT.

The chain uses TRBV6-2 or TRBV6-3 and TRBJ2-7; 15 bases agree with TRBD2. The CDR3 totals 15 residues. J lost 4 bases, V lost 6 bases, and 4 bases had no gene match. Germline CDR1 MNHEY, CDR2 SVGEGT. In nucleotides, the CDR3 is TGTGCCAGCAGCCTCGGACTAGCGGGGGGGTACGAGCAGTACTTC. Amino acid sequence: CASSLGLAGGYEQYF.

This chain links TRBV28 with TRBJ1-2; possible D gene TRBD1, 5 bases. This CDR3 has 14 amino acids. Trimming cost V 5 bases and J 4 bases, with 14 bases left between them. Germline V gene sequence: CDR1 MDHEN, CDR2 SYDVKM. The DNA for the CDR3 is TGTGCCAGCAGTAACCAGAGGGACGTCTATGGCTACACCTTC. This gives the protein CASSNQRDVYGYTF.

This chain links TRBV28 with TRBJ2-3; no clear D gene. The V end lost 5 bases, the J end lost 6 bases, and 6 bases lay between the germline ends. The CDR3 length is 11 residues. Germline CDR1 and CDR2: MDHEN and SYDVKM. CDR3 residues: CASSLQDTQYF. CDR3 in DNA: TGTGCCAGCAGTCTCCAGGATACGCAGTATTTT.

The J gene is TRBJ2-7, the V gene TRBV5-5, with D possibly matching TRBD1 (5 bases). Trimming stripped 2 bases from V and 3 bases from J, with 21 bases between. The CDR3 is made up of 17 amino acids. Germline values: CDR1 SGHKS, CDR2 YYEKEE (reference sequence). CDR3 sequence: CASSFSRTTVIIYEQYF. The DNA of the CDR3 is TGTGCCAGCAGCTTTTCCCGGACGACAGTCATAATCTACGAGCAGTACTTC. The complete variable domain, with remaining parts taken from reference TRBV5-5 and TRBJ2-7, reads DAGVTQSPTHLIKTRGQQVTLRCSPISGHKSVSWYQQVLGQGPQFIFQYYEKEERGRGNFPDRFSARQFPNYSSELNVNALLLGDSALYLCASSFSRTTVIIYEQYFGPGTRLTVT.

V usage is TRBV2 and J usage is TRBJ1-2; D is unresolved. V lost 2 bases and J 0 bases, leaving 10 bases between the germline ends. The CDR3 is 15 amino acids. Germline lookup yields CDR1 SNHLY and CDR2 FYNNEI. CDR3 amino acids: CASSEWGSTNYGYTF. The CDR3, as DNA: TGTGCCAGCAGTGAATGGGGTAGCACTAACTATGGCTACACCTTC.

The gene calls are TRBV27 and TRBJ2-3; D possibly corresponds to TRBD2 (6 bases). Germline V gene data show CDR1 as MNHEY and CDR2 as SMNVEV (reference sequence). The CDR3 totals 15 residues. The V end was cut by 1 base, the J end by 4 bases, with 12 bases between. CDR3 bases: TGTGCCAGCAGTTTATACGGGAGCGATTCAGATACGCAGTATTTT. Its protein product is CASSLYGSDSDTQYF.

This chain links TRBV6-4 with TRBJ1-6, with no clear D. V shed 6 bases and J shed 4 bases, with 13 bases lying between them. The CDR3 loop spans 15 amino acids. Germline CDR1 MRHNA, CDR2 SNTAGT. The CDR3 sequence is CASSRITGYNSPLHF. The CDR3 DNA reads TGTGCCAGCAGCCGGATTACGGGTTATAATTCACCCCTCCACTTT.

The rearrangement uses TRBV11-2 and TRBJ1-1; D call uncertain. Germline V lookup: CDR1 SGHAT, CDR2 FQNNGV. The CDR3 extends over 16 amino acids. The V gene lost 4 bases and the J gene lost 2 bases, with 17 bases spanning the gap. This CDR3 reads CASSYGGPSENTEAFF. The CDR3, as DNA: TGTGCCAGCAGCTACGGAGGACCCAGCGAAAACACTGAAGCTTTCTTT.

This chain uses TRBV7-2 with TRBJ2-7, with TRBD2 matching 10 bases. Germline CDR1 is SGHTA and CDR2 is FQGNSA. J lost 2 bases, V lost 4 bases, and 5 bases had no gene match. This CDR3 has 15 residues. The CDR3 reads CASSWFSGGTYEQYF. For the CDR3, the DNA is TGTGCCAGCAGCTGGTTTAGCGGGGGGACCTACGAGCAGTACTTC.

This chain uses TRBV6-1 with TRBJ1-1; 8 bases map to TRBD1. Germline values: CDR1 MNHNS, CDR2 SASEGT. V shed 2 bases and J 4 bases; nucleotides not matched to a gene: 6. The CDR3 is 15 amino acids. In DNA, the CDR3 is TGTGCCAGCAGTGAACCCGGACAGGGCGGCACTGAAGCTTTCTTT. Protein product: CASSEPGQGGTEAFF.

The chain is built from TRBV12-5 and TRBJ2-2, with D possibly TRBD1 on 6 matching bases. V gave up 1 base and J gave up 4 bases, with 13 bases separating them. Looked up from germline, CDR1 is LGHNT and CDR2 is FRNRAP. CDR3 length: 16 residues. CDR3 nucleotide sequence: TGTGCTAGTGGTTTGGCACAGGGAGATAGCACCGGGGAGCTGTTTTTT. It encodes CASGLAQGDSTGELFF.

This clone was recorded only once. The chain is built from TRBV3-1 (or the pseudogene TRBV3-2) and TRBJ2-3, with 12 bases fitting TRBD2. In germline, CDR1 is LGHDT, CDR2 YNNKEL (reference sequence). The J segment lost 2 bases and the V segment lost 4 bases, leaving 7 bases of the junction unmatched. The CDR3 is 17 residues long. CDR3 sequence reads: CASSRDLAGGITDTQYF. CDR3 sequence (DNA): TGTGCCAGCAGCCGGGACCTAGCGGGGGGGATCACAGATACGCAGTATTTT.

The CDR3 coding sequence is TGTGCCAGCAGTATTGCCTCGGGGGGGCCGGACTACGAGCAGTACTTC. Encoded protein: CASSIASGGPDYEQYF. V is TRBV27 and J is TRBJ2-7; 8 bases align to TRBD2. The V gene's germline CDR1 is MNHEY and CDR2 SMNVEV (reference sequence). V shed 5 bases and J 3 bases; nucleotides not matched to a gene: 12. The CDR3 has 16 amino acids.

The chain is built from TRBV14 and TRBJ1-1; the D gene is possibly TRBD1 (5 bases). The CDR3 runs to 18 residues. The V and J ends lost 1 base and 2 bases respectively, with 20 bases between them. Germline CDR1 is SGHDN and CDR2 is FVKESK. This CDR3 reads CASSQVLSTRAPNTEAFF. The CDR3 coding sequence is TGTGCCAGCAGCCAAGTCCTCTCAACCAGGGCCCCTAACACTGAAGCTTTCTTT.

This chain links TRBV28 with TRBJ1-4; the D gene is possibly TRBD1 (5 bases). Trimming removed 6 bases from V and 5 bases from J, with 16 bases in between. The CDR3 is 15 amino acids. The germline gives CDR1 MDHEN, CDR2 SYDVKM. CDR3 amino acids: CASRLRGGLNEKLFF. The CDR3 bases are TGTGCCAGCAGGCTCCGGGGCGGACTGAATGAAAAACTGTTTTTT.

This clone appeared a few times. V and J are TRBV7-2 and TRBJ2-5; 7 nucleotides align to TRBD2. The length of the CDR3 is 16 residues. The ends lost 2 bases at V and 4 bases at J; junction bases unmatched: 10. Germline values: CDR1 SGHTA, CDR2 FQGNSA. The CDR3 nucleotides are TGTGCCAGCAGCTTACTGGCGGGAGTCAGAGGAGAGACCCAGTACTTC. This codes for CASSLLAGVRGETQYF.

V and J are TRBV6-2 or TRBV6-3 and TRBJ2-5, with TRBD2 as a possible D gene (6 bases). Germline values: CDR1 MNHEY, CDR2 SVGEGT. The CDR3 length is 14 residues. Trimming took 0 bases from V and 7 from J, leaving 12 bases between them. The CDR3 protein is CASSYSRRDGTQYF. The CDR3 DNA is TGTGCCAGCAGTTACTCGAGGCGGGACGGGACCCAGTACTTC.

This rearrangement joins TRBV5-4 to TRBJ2-7; tentative D call: TRBD2 (6 bases). The germline V gene encodes CDR1 SGHNT and CDR2 YYREEE (reference sequence). CDR3 length: 14 amino acids. V lost 1 base and J 2 bases, leaving 10 bases between the germline ends. The CDR3 region has the DNA TGTGCCAGCAGCTTGCGGGGGAACCCCTACGAGCAGTACTTC. Translated, it gives CASSLRGNPYEQYF.

The chain couples TRBV5-6 to TRBJ1-5, with 7 bases fitting TRBD1. Germline CDR1 is SGHDT and CDR2 is YYEEEE. J was trimmed by 7 bases and V by 4 bases; bases with no gene match: 8. This CDR3 region has 14 residues. The CDR3 region is CASSQQGIQQPQHF. CDR3 coding DNA: TGTGCCAGCAGCCAACAGGGGATCCAGCAGCCCCAGCATTTT.

The rearrangement links TRBV18 to TRBJ1-2; 10 bases match TRBD1. The CDR3 extends over 16 amino acids. V lost 5 bases to trimming and J lost 3 bases; unmatched junction nucleotides: 9. The germline CDR1 and CDR2 sequences are KGHSH and LQKENI. This CDR3 reads CASSSTTGGADYGYTF. CDR3 coding DNA: TGTGCCAGCTCATCGACGACAGGGGGCGCAGACTATGGCTACACCTTC.

The chain has TRBV28 and TRBJ2-2; a weak D match, TRBD2 (6 bases). Germline CDR1 and CDR2: MDHEN and SYDVKM. Trimming shortened V by 6 bases and J by 1 base, and 15 bases separated the two germline ends. This CDR3 comprises 16 residues. The CDR3 spells CASRLPGVRNTGELFF. The CDR3 DNA follows: TGTGCCAGCAGACTTCCGGGGGTAAGGAACACCGGGGAGCTGTTTTTT.

This rearrangement joins TRBV5-8 to TRBJ1-1; D remains ambiguous. With 0 bases removed from V and 0 bases from J, the gap between germline ends came to 6 bases. The V gene's germline CDR1 is SGHTS and CDR2 YDEGEE. The CDR3 has 14 amino acids. The CDR3 here is CASSLGTVNTEAFF. DNA for the CDR3: TGTGCCAGCAGCTTGGGGACGGTGAACACTGAAGCTTTCTTT.

The V gene is TRBV27, the J gene TRBJ2-1; 11 bases agree with TRBD2. This CDR3 has 16 residues. Germline V gene data show CDR1 as MNHEY and CDR2 as SMNVEV (reference sequence). After removal of 3 bases from V and 4 bases from J, the junction contained 5 bases not matched to a gene. The chain's CDR3 is CASSLASGGRYNEQFF. The CDR3 region has the DNA TGTGCCAGCAGTTTGGCTAGCGGGGGGAGGTACAATGAGCAGTTCTTC.

The chain has TRBV11-2 and TRBJ1-2; no clear D gene. Trimming shortened V by 5 bases and J by 3 bases, and 13 bases separated the two germline ends. The CDR3 is made up of 14 amino acids. Germline V CDR1 and CDR2: SGHAT, FQNNGV. CDR3 nucleotides: TGTGCCAGCAGCCCATCCGAGACACACTATGGCTACACCTTC. Protein product: CASSPSETHYGYTF. The full variable domain, its missing parts supplied by reference TRBV11-2 and TRBJ1-2, is EAGVAQSPRYKIIEKRQSVAFWCNPISGHATLYWYQQILGQGPKLLIQFQNNGVVDDSQLPKDRFSAERLKGVDSTLKIQPAKLEDSAVYLCASSPSETHYGYTFGSGTRLTVV.

The V call is TRBV18, the J call TRBJ2-5; unclear D gene. V was cut by 4 bases and J by 4 bases, with 7 bases left in between. The CDR3 covers 12 residues. CDR1 is KGHSH and CDR2 is LQKENI in the germline V gene. CDR3 protein: CASSLGSETQYF. The CDR3 DNA reads TGTGCCAGCTCACTCGGTTCAGAGACCCAGTACTTC.

The chain employs TRBV30 and TRBJ1-2; TRBD1 might be the D (6 bases). Trimming took 5 bases from V and 4 from J, leaving 17 bases between them. From germline, CDR1 is GTSNPN and CDR2 SVGIG (reference sequence). There are 14 residues in the CDR3. The CDR3 DNA follows: TGTGCCTGGCGTTCAGGGGAAGGAGGCTATGGCTACACCTTC. It is translated as CAWRSGEGGYGYTF.

V is TRBV19 and J is TRBJ1-2; possibly TRBD1 for D (6 bases). Germline V CDR1 and CDR2: LNHDA, SQIVND (reference sequence). The length of the CDR3 is 15 residues. The V end was cut by 6 bases, the J end by 4 bases, with 18 bases between. CDR3 DNA sequence: TGTGCCAGTAGCCTCGGACAGCGCGTTAGCTATGGCTACACCTTC. It specifies CASSLGQRVSYGYTF.

The chain combines TRBV7-2 with TRBJ2-1, with TRBD2 identical over 9 bases. Germline CDR1 and CDR2: SGHTA and FQGNSA. Unmatched junction bases numbered 6, after V lost 3 bases and J lost 6 bases. The CDR3 loop spans 15 amino acids. The CDR3 DNA follows: TGTGCCAGCAGCTTTGTACCGGGACTAGCCAATGAGCAGTTCTTC. Its protein product is CASSFVPGLANEQFF.

The chain combines TRBV7-2 with TRBJ2-7; 9 bases are a match to TRBD2. V shed 3 bases and J 4 bases; nucleotides not matched to a gene: 1. The CDR3 runs to 13 residues. Germline CDR1 and CDR2: SGHTA and FQGNSA. The CDR3 DNA reads as TGTGCCAGCAGCTTGCGGGAGGGGTACGAGCAGTACTTC. Translating gives CASSLREGYEQYF.